Included here is one T cell receptor beta chain sequence, with context. The antigen remains undetermined. This entry is derived from a study of cytomegalovirus exposure and HLA in healthy donors. Study conclusions and caveats: With further analysis later on, most CMV-associated TCR beta chains appeared HLA-restricted. Researchers reported that three CMV-associated chains were confirmed in vitro as CMV antigen-specific.

It was with 60 Vbeta and 13 Jbeta primers that the PCR ran. Here immunoSEQ multiplex PCR was the method, and the copy in TCRdb shows in-frame clones only, minus some. The data contain about 180,000 clones, approximately 80% of them singletons. The origin of this receptor is a woman younger than 30 in good health and CMV-seropositive. Sequenced material: PBMCs.

The CDR3 reads CASSPGTGSYNSPLHF. In nucleotides, the CDR3 is TGTGCCAGCAGCCCGGGGACAGGGTCCTATAATTCACCCCTCCACTTT. The chain carries TRBV7-6 and TRBJ1-6; 9 nucleotides match TRBD1. The V and J ends lost 5 bases and 1 base, in that order; junction bases with no gene match: 3. This CDR3 region has 16 residues. Germline V CDR1 and CDR2: SGHVS, FNYEAQ. The whole variable domain, remainder taken from reference TRBV7-6 and TRBJ1-6, is GAGVSQSPRYKVTKRGQDVALRCDPISGHVSLYWYRQALGQGPEFLTYFNYEAQQDKSGLPNDRFSAERPEGSISTLTIQRTEQRDSAMYRCASSPGTGSYNSPLHFGNGTRLTVT.